In this sample, the clone carrying this TCR beta chain turned up once. The data derive from a study of blood T cell repertoires in COVID-19. As for the study in general: The United States, Italy and Spain were the sources of the acute and convalescent COVID-19 samples. Sample material is recorded as cDNA or gDNA derived from T cells, B-cell-depleted T cells, or PBMCs.

The CDR3 spans 13 residues. Trimming took 2 bases from V and 2 from J, leaving 7 bases between them. The germline gives CDR1 SGHRS, CDR2 YFSETQ. Original handling: By means of reference gene primer amplification, nucleated cell counts were estimated. Method: immunoSEQ multiplex PCR; TCRdb's copy keeps in-frame clones and lacks some. That table gives V, J and clone size, and the DNA gave D and trimming. The sample lists tens of thousands of clones, about 85% occurring once. The sample was peripheral blood. The sequence was collected from a man in his 60s with acute or convalescent COVID-19. The gene calls are TRBV5-1 and TRBJ1-1, with D uncertain. The CDR3 spells CASSLQLNTEAFF. CDR3 nucleotide sequence: TGCGCCAGCAGCTTACAGTTAAACACTGAAGCTTTCTTT.